The next 13 T cell receptor beta chains were all read from a single sample in a study of T cell clonotyping in hematopoietic cell transplantation. TCRdb keeps only in-frame clones here, not all; method: immunoSEQ multiplex PCR. Among some 15,000 clones listed, over 65% were seen once. The sequenced sample was PBMCs, obtained 100 days after allogeneic stem cell transplant. The receptors were gathered from a male patient aged 60-70 years who had an allogeneic stem cell transplant from a related donor, so the T cells may come from the graft donor. Some clones in this sample may be carry-over from other donors' samples.

The chain combines TRBV7-2 with TRBJ1-1; D is possibly TRBD1 (6 bases). CDR1 and CDR2 from the germline V gene are SGHTA and FQGNSA. The V end lost 6 bases, the J end lost 2 bases, and 13 bases lay between the germline ends. The CDR3 has 14 residues. The CDR3 DNA reads TGTGCCAGCAGTCTACGGACAGTCAACACTGAAGCTTTCTTT. It codes for CASSLRTVNTEAFF. Looking up the rest from reference TRBV7-2 and TRBJ1-1 gives the full variable domain: GAGVSQSPSNKVTEKGKDVELRCDPISGHTALYWYRQSLGQGLEFLIYFQGNSAPDKSGLPSDRFSAERTGGSVSTLTIQRTQQEDSAVYLCASSLRTVNTEAFFGQGTRLTVV.

The V gene is TRBV6-5, the J gene TRBJ2-2; D not resolved. Germline V gives CDR1 MNHEY, CDR2 SVGAGI. The CDR3 covers 13 residues. Trimming removed 6 bases at V and 8 bases at J, with 13 bases between. The CDR3: CASRPQGSGELFF. The CDR3 DNA sequence: TGTGCCAGCAGACCCCAAGGGTCGGGGGAGCTGTTTTTT.

This clone was recorded once. The chain is built from TRBV5-6 and TRBJ2-5, with 7 nucleotides matching TRBD1. CDR3 size: 14 residues. The trim removed 4 bases at V and 5 bases at J, leaving 8 bases unmatched. Germline V gives CDR1 SGHDT, CDR2 YYEEEE. CDR3 loop: CASSLRQGLETQYF. DNA of the CDR3: TGTGCCAGCAGCCTCCGACAGGGATTGGAGACCCAGTACTTC. The full variable domain, rest sourced from reference TRBV5-6 and TRBJ2-5, is DAGVTQSPTHLIKTRGQQVTLRCSPKSGHDTVSWYQQALGQGPQFIFQYYEEEERQRGNFPDRFSGHQFPNYSSELNVNALLLGDSALYLCASSLRQGLETQYFGPGTRLLVL.

The chain links TRBV7-2 to TRBJ1-6; 8 bases map to TRBD1. There are 16 residues in the CDR3. Germline V lookup: CDR1 SGHTA, CDR2 FQGNSA. V was pared by 5 bases and J by 15 bases, with 18 bases of the junction left unmatched. This chain's CDR3 is CASSPPGGTGKVNLHF. The DNA of the CDR3 is TGTGCCAGCAGCCCCCCGGGGGGGACAGGAAAGGTCAACCTCCACTTT.

This clone showed up just a few times. The CDR3 protein is CAWSVAENQPQHF. Here the CDR3 DNA reads TGTGCCTGGAGTGTAGCCGAAAATCAGCCCCAGCATTTT. V usage is TRBV30 and J usage is TRBJ1-5; no reliable D call. This CDR3 is 13 amino acids long. The V and J ends lost 0 bases and 4 bases respectively, with 7 bases between them. Looked up from germline, CDR1 is GTSNPN and CDR2 is SVGIG (reference sequence).

The V and J genes are TRBV19 and TRBJ1-1; 8 nucleotides align to TRBD1. The trim removed 0 bases at V and 3 bases at J, leaving 12 bases unmatched. The germline gives CDR1 LNHDA, CDR2 SQIVND (reference sequence). The CDR3 is made up of 18 amino acids. The CDR3 protein is CASSIEFAGGLADTEAFF. The CDR3, as DNA: TGTGCCAGTAGTATAGAATTTGCAGGGGGCTTGGCCGACACTGAAGCTTTCTTT.

The chain has TRBV5-1 and TRBJ1-1; D unresolved. CDR3 length equals 14 residues. Germline lookup yields CDR1 SGHRS and CDR2 YFSETQ. V lost 4 bases and J 5 bases, leaving 15 bases between the germline ends. Here the CDR3 reads CASSGRGLRTEAFF. The CDR3 DNA is TGCGCCAGCAGCGGAAGAGGGCTTCGGACTGAAGCTTTCTTT.

This chain connects TRBV4-2 to TRBJ1-6; D gene unclear. The CDR3 has 12 amino acids. Germline CDR1 LGHNA, CDR2 YNFKEQ. V was cut by 0 bases and J by 12 bases, with 6 bases left in between. CDR3 sequence reads: CASSQEGLPLHF. Written as DNA, the CDR3 is TGTGCCAGCAGCCAAGAGGGGTTACCCCTCCACTTT.

The gene calls are TRBV15 and TRBJ1-2; 12 nucleotides line up with TRBD1. The junction had 12 bases not matched to a gene; V was cut back by 0 bases and J by 13 bases. Germline V gives CDR1 LNHNV, CDR2 YYDKDF (reference sequence). This CDR3 has 16 amino acids. The CDR3 DNA follows: TGTGCCACCAGCAGAGACCGGGGACAGGGGGCCTCTTTTGGCACCTTC. Encoded protein: CATSRDRGQGASFGTF. Together with reference TRBV15 and TRBJ1-2, the CDR3 gives the full variable domain: DAMVIQNPRYQVTQFGKPVTLSCSQTLNHNVMYWYQQKSSQAPKLLFHYYDKDFNNEADTPDNFQSRRPNTSFCFLDIRSPGLGDTAMYLCATSRDRGQGASFGTFGSGTRLTVV.

CDR3 in amino acids: CASSSRDRGSSGNTIYF. As DNA, the CDR3 is TGTGCCAGCAGCTCACGGGACAGGGGGTCCTCTGGAAACACCATATATTTT. The chain couples TRBV7-8 to TRBJ1-3, with TRBD1 identical over 11 bases. Trimming removed 4 bases from V and 0 bases from J; junction bases left unmatched: 5. Germline CDR1 and CDR2: SGHVS and FQNEAQ. The CDR3 has 17 amino acids.

The chain combines TRBV5-6 with TRBJ1-4, with 7 bases matching TRBD1. V was pared by 4 bases and J by 7 bases, with 4 bases of the junction left unmatched. Germline CDR1 reads SGHDT; CDR2 reads YYEEEE. The CDR3 has 13 amino acids. The CDR3 region is CASSIYRGEKLFF. CDR3 nucleotides: TGTGCCAGCAGCATATACAGGGGTGAAAAACTGTTTTTT. Drawing the rest from reference TRBV5-6 and TRBJ1-4, the complete variable domain is DAGVTQSPTHLIKTRGQQVTLRCSPKSGHDTVSWYQQALGQGPQFIFQYYEEEERQRGNFPDRFSGHQFPNYSSELNVNALLLGDSALYLCASSIYRGEKLFFGSGTQLSVL.

The gene calls are TRBV10-3 and TRBJ1-5, with D possibly being TRBD1 (6 bases). This CDR3 has 15 amino acids. V lost 1 base to trimming and J lost 3 bases, with 10 bases between them. Germline assignment: CDR1 ENHRY and CDR2 SYGVKD. The CDR3 reads CAISEYRQDNQPQHF. The CDR3, as DNA: TGTGCCATCAGTGAGTATAGACAGGACAATCAGCCCCAGCATTTT.

J is TRBJ1-6 and V is TRBV6-5; tentative D call: TRBD1 (5 bases). Trimming took off 0 bases at V and 6 bases at J, with 9 bases between the two ends. This CDR3 comprises 15 residues. Germline CDR1 is MNHEY and CDR2 is SVGAGI. CDR3 region: CASSYSQGVNSPLHF. The CDR3 nucleotides read TGTGCCAGCAGTTACTCCCAGGGCGTTAATTCACCCCTCCACTTT.